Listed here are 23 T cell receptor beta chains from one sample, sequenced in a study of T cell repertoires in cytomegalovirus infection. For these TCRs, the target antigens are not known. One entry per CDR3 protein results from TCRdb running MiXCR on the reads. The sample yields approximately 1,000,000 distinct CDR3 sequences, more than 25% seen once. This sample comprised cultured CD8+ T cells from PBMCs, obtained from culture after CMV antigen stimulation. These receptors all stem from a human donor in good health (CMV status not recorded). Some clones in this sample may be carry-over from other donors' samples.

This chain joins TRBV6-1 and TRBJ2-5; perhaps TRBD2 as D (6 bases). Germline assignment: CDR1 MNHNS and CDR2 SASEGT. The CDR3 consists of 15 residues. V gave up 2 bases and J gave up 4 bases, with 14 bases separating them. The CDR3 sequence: CASSELEGAAETQYF. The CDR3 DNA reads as TGTGCCAGCAGTGAATTGGAGGGAGCGGCAGAGACCCAGTACTTC.

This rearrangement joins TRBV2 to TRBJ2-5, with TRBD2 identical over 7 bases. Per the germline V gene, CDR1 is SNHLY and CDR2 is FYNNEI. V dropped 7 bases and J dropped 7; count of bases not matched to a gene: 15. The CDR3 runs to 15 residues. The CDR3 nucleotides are TGTGCCAGCAAGACCGAGTTTGGACTAGTAGGGACCCAGTACTTC. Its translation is CASKTEFGLVGTQYF.

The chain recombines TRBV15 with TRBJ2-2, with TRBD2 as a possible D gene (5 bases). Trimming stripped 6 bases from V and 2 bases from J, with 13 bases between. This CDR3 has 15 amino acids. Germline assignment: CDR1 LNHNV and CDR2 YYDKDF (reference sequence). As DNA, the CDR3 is TGTGCCACCAGGTGGGGAGAGGGAAACACCGGGGAGCTGTTTTTT. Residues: CATRWGEGNTGELFF.

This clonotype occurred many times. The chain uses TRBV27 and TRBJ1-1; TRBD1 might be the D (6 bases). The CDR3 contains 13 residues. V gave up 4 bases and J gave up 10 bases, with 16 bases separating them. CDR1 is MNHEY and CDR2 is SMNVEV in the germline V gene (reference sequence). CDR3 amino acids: CASSSQGFSRAFF. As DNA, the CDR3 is TGTGCCAGCAGTTCCCAGGGGTTTAGTCGAGCTTTCTTT.

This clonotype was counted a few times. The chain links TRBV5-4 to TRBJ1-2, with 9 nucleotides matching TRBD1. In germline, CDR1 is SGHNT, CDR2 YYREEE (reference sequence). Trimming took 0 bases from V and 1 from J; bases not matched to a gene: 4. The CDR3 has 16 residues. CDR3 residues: CASSLARTGVNYGYTF. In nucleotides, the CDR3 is TGTGCCAGCAGCTTGGCCCGGACAGGGGTTAACTATGGCTACACCTTC.

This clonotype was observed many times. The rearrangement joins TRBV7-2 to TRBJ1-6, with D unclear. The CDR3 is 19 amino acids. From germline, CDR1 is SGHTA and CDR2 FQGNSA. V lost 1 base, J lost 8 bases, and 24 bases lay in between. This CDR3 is CASSLEPELRAPQDSPLHF. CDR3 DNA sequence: TGTGCCAGCAGCTTAGAACCCGAATTGAGGGCCCCTCAGGATTCACCCCTCCACTTT.

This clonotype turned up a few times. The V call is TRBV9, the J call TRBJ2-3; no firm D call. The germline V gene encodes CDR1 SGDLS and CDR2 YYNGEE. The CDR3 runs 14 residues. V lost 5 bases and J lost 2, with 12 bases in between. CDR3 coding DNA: TGTGCCAGCAGTGCAAGACATGACACAGATACGCAGTATTTT. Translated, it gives CASSARHDTDTQYF.

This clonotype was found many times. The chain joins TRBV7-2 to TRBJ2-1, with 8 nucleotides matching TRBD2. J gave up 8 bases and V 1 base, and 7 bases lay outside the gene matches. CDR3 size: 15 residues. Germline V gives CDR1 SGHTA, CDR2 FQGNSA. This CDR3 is CASSLVWRGVDEQFF. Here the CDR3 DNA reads TGTGCCAGCAGCTTAGTTTGGCGGGGGGTGGATGAGCAGTTCTTC.

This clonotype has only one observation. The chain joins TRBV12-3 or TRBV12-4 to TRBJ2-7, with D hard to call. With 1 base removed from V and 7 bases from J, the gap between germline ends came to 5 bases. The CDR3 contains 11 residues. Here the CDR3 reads CASSLGIEQYV. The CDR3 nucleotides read TGTGCCAGCAGTTTAGGTATAGAGCAGTACGTC.

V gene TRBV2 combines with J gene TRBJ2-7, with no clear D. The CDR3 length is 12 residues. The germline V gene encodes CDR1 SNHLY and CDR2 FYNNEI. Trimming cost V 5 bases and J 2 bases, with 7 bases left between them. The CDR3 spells CASSYTTYEQYV. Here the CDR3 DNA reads TGTGCCAGCAGTTACACCACCTACGAGCAGTACGTC.

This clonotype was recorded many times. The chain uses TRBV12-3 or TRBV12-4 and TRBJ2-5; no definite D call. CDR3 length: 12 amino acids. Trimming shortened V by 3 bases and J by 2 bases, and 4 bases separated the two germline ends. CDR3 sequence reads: CASSFGQETQYF. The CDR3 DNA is TGTGCCAGCAGTTTCGGGCAAGAGACCCAGTACTTC.

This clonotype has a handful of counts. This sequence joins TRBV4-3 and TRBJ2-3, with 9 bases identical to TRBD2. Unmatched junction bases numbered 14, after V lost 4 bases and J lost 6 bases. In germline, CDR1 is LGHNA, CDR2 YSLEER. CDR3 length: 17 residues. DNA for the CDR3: TGCGCCAGCAGCCCTGAGGTGGCGGGGGGGCCATCGGATACGCAGTATTTT. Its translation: CASSPEVAGGPSDTQYF.

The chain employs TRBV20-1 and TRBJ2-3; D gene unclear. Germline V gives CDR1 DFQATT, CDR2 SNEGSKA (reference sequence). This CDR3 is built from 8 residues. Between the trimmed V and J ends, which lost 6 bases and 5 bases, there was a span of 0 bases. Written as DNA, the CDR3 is TGCAGTGCAGATACGCAGTATTTT. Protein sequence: CSADTQYF.

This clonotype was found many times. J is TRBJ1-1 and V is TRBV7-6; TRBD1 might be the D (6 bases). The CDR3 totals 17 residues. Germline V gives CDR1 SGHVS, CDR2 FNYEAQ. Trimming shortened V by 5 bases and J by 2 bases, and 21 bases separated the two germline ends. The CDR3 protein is CASSPDKGGPDNTEAFF. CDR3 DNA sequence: TGTGCCAGCAGCCCCGATAAGGGGGGACCCGACAACACTGAAGCTTTCTTT.

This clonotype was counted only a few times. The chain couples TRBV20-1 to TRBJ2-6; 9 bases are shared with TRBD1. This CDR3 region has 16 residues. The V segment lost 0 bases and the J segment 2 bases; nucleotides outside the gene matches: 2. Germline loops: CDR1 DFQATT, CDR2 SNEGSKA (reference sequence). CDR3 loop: CSARDRDRAGANVLTF. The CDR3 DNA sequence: TGCAGTGCTAGAGATAGGGACAGGGCTGGGGCCAACGTCCTGACTTTC.

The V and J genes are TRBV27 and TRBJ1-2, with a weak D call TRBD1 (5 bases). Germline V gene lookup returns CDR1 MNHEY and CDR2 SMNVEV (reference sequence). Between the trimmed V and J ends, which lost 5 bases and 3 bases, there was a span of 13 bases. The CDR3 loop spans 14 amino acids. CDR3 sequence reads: CASSPRDGDYGYTF. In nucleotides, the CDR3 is TGTGCCAGCAGTCCACGGGACGGTGACTATGGCTACACCTTC.

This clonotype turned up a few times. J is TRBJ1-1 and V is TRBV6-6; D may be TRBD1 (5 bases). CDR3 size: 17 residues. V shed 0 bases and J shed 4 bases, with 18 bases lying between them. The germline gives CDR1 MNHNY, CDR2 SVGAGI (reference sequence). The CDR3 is CASSYSTVRGGGTEAFF. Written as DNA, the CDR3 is TGTGCCAGCAGTTACTCGACGGTAAGGGGCGGGGGCACTGAAGCTTTCTTT.

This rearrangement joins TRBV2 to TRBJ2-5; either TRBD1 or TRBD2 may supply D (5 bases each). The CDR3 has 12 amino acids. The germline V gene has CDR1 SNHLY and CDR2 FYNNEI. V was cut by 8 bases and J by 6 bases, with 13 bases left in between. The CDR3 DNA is TGTGCCAGCCTCGGGACGAGGAAGACCCAGTACTTC. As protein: CASLGTRKTQYF.

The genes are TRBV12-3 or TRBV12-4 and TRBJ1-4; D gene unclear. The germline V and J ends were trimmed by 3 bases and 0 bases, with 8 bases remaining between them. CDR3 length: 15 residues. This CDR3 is CASSFQAATNEKLFF. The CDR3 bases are TGTGCCAGCAGTTTTCAGGCCGCAACTAATGAAAAACTGTTTTTT.

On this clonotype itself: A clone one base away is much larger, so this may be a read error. CDR3 residues: CTSSLQKPKETQYF. The CDR3 nucleotides read TGTACCAGCAGCCTACAGAAACCTAAAGAGACCCAGTACTTC. The V call is TRBV3-1, the J call TRBJ2-5; no clear D. Germline V gives CDR1 LGHDT, CDR2 YNNKEL (reference sequence). This CDR3 comprises 14 residues.

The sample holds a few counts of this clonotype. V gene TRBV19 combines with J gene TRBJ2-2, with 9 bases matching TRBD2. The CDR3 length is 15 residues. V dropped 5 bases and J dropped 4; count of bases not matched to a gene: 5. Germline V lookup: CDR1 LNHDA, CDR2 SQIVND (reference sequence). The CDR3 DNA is TGTGCCAGTAGTCCCCTGACTAGCGGCACCGGGGAGCTGTTTTTT. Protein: CASSPLTSGTGELFF.

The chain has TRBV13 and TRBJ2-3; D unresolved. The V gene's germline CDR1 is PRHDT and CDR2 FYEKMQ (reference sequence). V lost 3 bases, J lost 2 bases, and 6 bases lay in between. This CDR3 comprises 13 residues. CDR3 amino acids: CASSFTATDTQYF. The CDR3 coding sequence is TGTGCCAGCAGCTTTACCGCCACAGATACGCAGTATTTT.

The CDR3, as DNA: TGTGCCAGCAGCCAAGTTTACAGGGGCGGCCGAGCTAACTATGGCTACACCTTC. Its protein product is CASSQVYRGGRANYGYTF. This chain links TRBV14 with TRBJ1-2; 7 bases line up with TRBD1. The CDR3 runs 18 residues. J was trimmed by 0 bases and V by 1 base; bases with no gene match: 11. The V gene's germline CDR1 is SGHDN and CDR2 FVKESK.